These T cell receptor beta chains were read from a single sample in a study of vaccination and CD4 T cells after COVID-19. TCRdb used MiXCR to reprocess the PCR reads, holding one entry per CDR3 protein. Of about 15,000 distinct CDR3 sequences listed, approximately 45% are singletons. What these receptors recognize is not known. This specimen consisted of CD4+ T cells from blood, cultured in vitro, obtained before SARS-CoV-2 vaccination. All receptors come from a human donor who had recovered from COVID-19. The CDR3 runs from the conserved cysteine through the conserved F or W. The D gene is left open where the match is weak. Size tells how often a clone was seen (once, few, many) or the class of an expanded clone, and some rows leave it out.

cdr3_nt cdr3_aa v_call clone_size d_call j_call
TGCGCCAGCAGCTTGGCCAGACAGGGAACGGATGGCTACACCTTC CASSLARQGTDGYTF TRBV5-1 . TRBD1 TRBJ1-2
TGTGCCAGCAGATTCAGGAAGGACAGCCCTCATGGCTACACCTTC CASRFRKDSPHGYTF TRBV28 . . TRBJ1-2
TGTGCCAGCAGCAAAGCAACTAGTCCCGACTCCTACGAGCAGTACTTC CASSKATSPDSYEQYF TRBV21-1 few . TRBJ2-7
TGTGCCAGCAGCTCCTCAGCCCGGGACAGCCGACGATCTAACTATGGCTACACCTTC CASSSSARDSRRSNYGYTF TRBV11-3 . TRBD1 TRBJ1-2
TGTGCCAGTAGAGACAGGGGGCAAGAGACCCAGTACTTC CASRDRGQETQYF TRBV19 . TRBD1 TRBJ2-5
TGCAGTGCTAGAGATTACGAGACTAGAACAGAGACCCAGTACTTC CSARDYETRTETQYF TRBV20-1 few . TRBJ2-5
TGTGCCACCAGTGATGTGGGCGGGAGGGCGAACACCGGGGAGCTGTTTTTT CATSDVGGRANTGELFF TRBV24-1 few TRBD2 TRBJ2-2
TGTGCCAGCAGCGTAGGGACTAGTGGGGCTGGGGCCAACGTCCTGACTTTC CASSVGTSGAGANVLTF TRBV9 . TRBD2 TRBJ2-6
TGTGCCAGCAGTTACCGTGGGGGCGCGAACACTGAAGCTTTCTTT CASSYRGGANTEAFF TRBV6-2/TRBV6-3 few . TRBJ1-1
TGTGCCTGGAGTGTTTACAGGGGACCCCTCCACTTT CAWSVYRGPLHF TRBV30 . TRBD1 TRBJ1-6
TGCAGTGCTAGAGATCTACTAGCGGGAGGGCCGAGTGAGCAGTACTTC CSARDLLAGGPSEQYF TRBV20-1 few TRBD2 TRBJ2-7
TGTGCCAGCAGCCAAGATTCGGCGGGGAAACGATACTTC CASSQDSAGKRYF TRBV14 . . TRBJ2-7
TGCAGTGCTCACCACCCCCCGTTGGGCTACACCTTC CSAHHPPLGYTF TRBV20-1 . . TRBJ1-2
TGTGCCAGCAGCCTTCAGGGCGCCCAGTACTTC CASSLQGAQYF TRBV7-9 few . TRBJ2-5
TGTGCCACCAGTGCAGTACCTACCGGGGAGCTGTTTTTT CATSAVPTGELFF TRBV24-1 . . TRBJ2-2
TGTGCCAGTAGTACTGGACAGAACCTAGCCAAAAACATTCAGTACTTC CASSTGQNLAKNIQYF TRBV19 . . TRBJ2-4
TGTGCCATCAGAGGCCTAGCGGGTCACAATGAGCAGTTCTTC CAIRGLAGHNEQFF TRBV10-3 . TRBD2 TRBJ2-1
TGCGCCAGCAGCCGAGGACAGGGGGCCTATGGCTACACCTTC CASSRGQGAYGYTF TRBV7-9 . TRBD1 TRBJ1-2
TGTGCCAGTAGCCGGGACATGAACACTGAAGCTTTCTTT CASSRDMNTEAFF TRBV19 few . TRBJ1-1
TGTGCCAGCAGCAACCGGGACAGGGCCAACGTCCTGACTTTC CASSNRDRANVLTF TRBV11-2 . . TRBJ2-6
TGTGCCACCAGTGATTCCCAGGGGGCCCACAATGAGCAGTTCTTC CATSDSQGAHNEQFF TRBV24-1 . TRBD1 TRBJ2-1
TGTGCCAGCGGAACCGGACTAGCGACTCACAATGAGCAGTTCTTC CASGTGLATHNEQFF TRBV6-1 . TRBD2 TRBJ2-1
TGTGCCAGCAGACCCCGGGGGGGGCAACAAGCTTTCTTT CASRPRGGQQAFF TRBV12-3/TRBV12-4 medium-sized . TRBJ1-1
TGTGCCAGCTCACCGGCCATCCACAGTCAGCCCCAGCATTTT CASSPAIHSQPQHF TRBV18 . . TRBJ1-5
TGTGCCAGCAGTGAATTGGGGACTTCTTCTAATCGGCAGTACTTC CASSELGTSSNRQYF TRBV25-1 . . TRBJ2-7
TGTGCCAGCAGCACAGGGGGGAATAATGAAGCTTTCTTT CASSTGGNNEAFF TRBV7-3 few TRBD1 TRBJ1-1
TGTGCCAGTACCCCAGGAGGGGGCGGGCGGAAGCCCCAGCATTTT CASTPGGGGRKPQHF TRBV19 few TRBD1 TRBJ1-5
TGTGCCAGCAGCACAGGGCGGTATGGAAACACCATATATTTT CASSTGRYGNTIYF TRBV6-1 . . TRBJ1-3
TGTGCCAGCAGTTTTGGGACTAGCGGGGCTCACTACGAGCAGTACTTC CASSFGTSGAHYEQYF TRBV6-5 . TRBD2 TRBJ2-7
TGTGCCAGCAGCTCCTACGGGACGGAATATGGCTACACCTTC CASSSYGTEYGYTF TRBV7-9 . . TRBJ1-2
TGTGCCAGCAGCCCGAGGGACAGGGATACTGAAGCTTTCTTT CASSPRDRDTEAFF TRBV7-8 few TRBD1 TRBJ1-1
TGTGCCAGCAGCCTCCGATGGGACGGCCGGAACACTGAAGCTTTCTTT CASSLRWDGRNTEAFF TRBV4-2 . . TRBJ1-1
TGTGCCAGCGCTTTGACTAGCGGCCTCAACGAGCAGTACTTC CASALTSGLNEQYF TRBV7-9 few TRBD2 TRBJ2-7
TGTGCCAGCCGGACAGTTAACTATGGCTACACCTTC CASRTVNYGYTF TRBV6-1 few . TRBJ1-2